A selection of T cell receptor beta chains follows, all from one sample in a study of control samples from healthy donors and cancer patients. TCRdb's copy holds only in-frame clones and misses some; the assay was immunoSEQ multiplex PCR. The data show over 110,000 clones, with 70% to 90% seen just once and around 9% held by the top ten. The sequencing input was blood. The receptors shown here come from a young woman in good health. Both conserved end residues are part of each CDR3. Fields, in order: clone size, J gene, D gene, CDR3 length, V gene, CDR3 DNA, CDR3 protein. The D gene is left open where the match is weak. Clone size, where shown, is once, few, many, or a class for clones that have expanded.

abundance: NA
j_gene: TRBJ1-6
d_gene: NA
len: 14
v_gene: TRBV27
CDR3nt: TGTGCCAGCAGTGCAAATCGGGGGGTTTCACCCCTCCACTTT
CDR3aa: CASSANRGVSPLHF

abundance: few
j_gene: TRBJ2-6
d_gene: NA
len: 14
v_gene: TRBV5-8
CDR3nt: TGTGCCAGCAGACAGCTTCCTGGGGCCAACGTCCTGACTTTC
CDR3aa: CASRQLPGANVLTF

abundance: NA
j_gene: TRBJ2-1
d_gene: TRBD2
len: 16
v_gene: TRBV7-3
CDR3nt: TGTGCCAGCAGCCCAATTCCGGGACTAGGTGGCAATGAGCAGTTCTTC
CDR3aa: CASSPIPGLGGNEQFF

abundance: NA
j_gene: TRBJ1-2
d_gene: TRBD1
len: 14
v_gene: TRBV5-1
CDR3nt: TGCGCCAGCAGCAGGACAGGGGGTTCGAATGGCTACACCTTC
CDR3aa: CASSRTGGSNGYTF

abundance: NA
j_gene: TRBJ2-7
d_gene: TRBD2
len: 16
v_gene: TRBV9
CDR3nt: TGTGCCAGCAGCTCGACTAGCGGGAGCTCCCGCTACGAGCAGTACTTC
CDR3aa: CASSSTSGSSRYEQYF

abundance: NA
j_gene: TRBJ2-2
d_gene: TRBD2
len: 17
v_gene: TRBV6-4
CDR3nt: TGTGCCAGCAGTGATCCCAACGAGCGGGAGGACACCGGGGAGCTGTTTTTT
CDR3aa: CASSDPNEREDTGELFF

abundance: once
j_gene: TRBJ2-1
d_gene: TRBD2
len: 20
v_gene: TRBV23-1
CDR3nt: TGCGCCAGCAGTCCCCAGACAGGGTGTAGCGGGAGAAACTCCTACAATGAGCAGTTCTTC
CDR3aa: CASSPQTGCSGRNSYNEQFF

abundance: NA
j_gene: TRBJ2-1
d_gene: NA
len: 15
v_gene: TRBV29-1
CDR3nt: TGCAGCGTTTCCCCCCCGACAGGAACCTACAATGAGCAGTTCTTC
CDR3aa: CSVSPPTGTYNEQFF

abundance: NA
j_gene: TRBJ2-3
d_gene: TRBD1
len: 15
v_gene: TRBV5-1
CDR3nt: TGCGCCAGCAGCTTGGGACAGGGGCCCTCAGATACGCAGTATTTT
CDR3aa: CASSLGQGPSDTQYF

abundance: once
j_gene: TRBJ2-1
d_gene: TRBD2
len: 17
v_gene: TRBV24-1
CDR3nt: TGTGCCACCAGTGATACCACTACTAGCGGGAGTTACAATGAGCAGTTCTTC
CDR3aa: CATSDTTTSGSYNEQFF

abundance: NA
j_gene: TRBJ2-3
d_gene: NA
len: 15
v_gene: TRBV19
CDR3nt: TGTGCCAGTAGTATGAAGCCTAGCGGCACAGATACGCAGTATTTT
CDR3aa: CASSMKPSGTDTQYF

abundance: NA
j_gene: TRBJ2-5
d_gene: NA
len: 11
v_gene: TRBV20-1
CDR3nt: TGCAGTGCGGCCCGTGAGGAGACCCAGTACTTC
CDR3aa: CSAAREETQYF

abundance: NA
j_gene: TRBJ1-1
d_gene: NA
len: 14
v_gene: TRBV25-1
CDR3nt: TGTGCCAGCAGTGAAACCACCCCCAACACTGAAGCTTTCTTT
CDR3aa: CASSETTPNTEAFF

abundance: NA
j_gene: TRBJ2-2
d_gene: NA
len: 14
v_gene: TRBV9
CDR3nt: TGTGCCAGCAGCGTAGACAGGACTACCGGGGAGCTGTTTTTT
CDR3aa: CASSVDRTTGELFF

abundance: NA
j_gene: TRBJ2-1
d_gene: NA
len: 16
v_gene: TRBV3-1/TRBV3-2
CDR3nt: TGTGCCAGCAGCCATGCCCGGGACTTGACTTACAATGAGCAGTTCTTC
CDR3aa: CASSHARDLTYNEQFF

abundance: once
j_gene: TRBJ1-1
d_gene: TRBD1
len: 14
v_gene: TRBV10-2
CDR3nt: TGCGCCAGCAGTGCCCACAGGGGGGACACTGAAGCTTTCTTT
CDR3aa: CASSAHRGDTEAFF

abundance: NA
j_gene: TRBJ2-7
d_gene: TRBD2
len: 16
v_gene: TRBV3-1/TRBV3-2
CDR3nt: TGTGCCAGCAGCCCAGCGGGATGGGGCGGGAGGTCCGAGCAGTACTTC
CDR3aa: CASSPAGWGGRSEQYF

abundance: NA
j_gene: TRBJ1-1
d_gene: NA
len: 13
v_gene: TRBV30
CDR3nt: TGTGCCTGGATTGCGGGGAAAGGAACTGAAGCTTTCTTT
CDR3aa: CAWIAGKGTEAFF

abundance: NA
j_gene: TRBJ2-7
d_gene: NA
len: 15
v_gene: TRBV6-2/TRBV6-3
CDR3nt: TGTGCCAGCAGCCCCATAGAGGGGGATAACTACGAGCAGTACTTC
CDR3aa: CASSPIEGDNYEQYF

abundance: NA
j_gene: TRBJ1-2
d_gene: TRBD1
len: 14
v_gene: TRBV19
CDR3nt: TGTGCCAGTAGGTCGTTCGGGACAGCATATGGCTACACCTTC
CDR3aa: CASRSFGTAYGYTF

abundance: NA
j_gene: TRBJ2-7
d_gene: TRBD2
len: 14
v_gene: TRBV2
CDR3nt: TGTGCCAGCAGGGGACTAGCGGGAGAATACGAGCAGTACTTC
CDR3aa: CASRGLAGEYEQYF

abundance: NA
j_gene: TRBJ1-4
d_gene: NA
len: 17
v_gene: TRBV15
CDR3nt: TGTGCCACCCAGACACTCCGATTCACCGCAACTAATGAAAAACTGTTTTTT
CDR3aa: CATQTLRFTATNEKLFF

abundance: NA
j_gene: TRBJ1-3
d_gene: NA
len: 12
v_gene: TRBV30
CDR3nt: TGTGCCTGGAACGACGGAGCAAGAACCATATATTTT
CDR3aa: CAWNDGARTIYF

abundance: NA
j_gene: TRBJ1-2
d_gene: TRBD1
len: 14
v_gene: TRBV28
CDR3nt: TGTGCCAGCAGGCGTGGACAGGGGGTCTATGGCTACACCTTC
CDR3aa: CASRRGQGVYGYTF

abundance: NA
j_gene: TRBJ2-3
d_gene: TRBD2
len: 17
v_gene: TRBV5-1
CDR3nt: TGCGCCAGCAGCTTGGCAACTAGCGGGCAGAGCACAGATACGCAGTATTTT
CDR3aa: CASSLATSGQSTDTQYF

abundance: NA
j_gene: TRBJ1-4
d_gene: NA
len: 10
v_gene: TRBV28
CDR3nt: TGTGCCAGTGGTCGTGAAAAACTGTTTTTT
CDR3aa: CASGREKLFF

abundance: NA
j_gene: TRBJ1-2
d_gene: NA
len: 15
v_gene: TRBV5-4
CDR3nt: TGTGCCAGCAGCTCGTCTTCGGGGGGAAACTATGGCTACACCTTC
CDR3aa: CASSSSSGGNYGYTF

abundance: NA
j_gene: TRBJ1-2
d_gene: TRBD1
len: 17
v_gene: TRBV6-1
CDR3nt: TGTGCCAGCAGTCAAGCTAGAAACAGGGGAGGTAACTATGGCTACACCTTC
CDR3aa: CASSQARNRGGNYGYTF

abundance: NA
j_gene: TRBJ1-6
d_gene: NA
len: 13
v_gene: TRBV7-2
CDR3nt: TGTGCCAGCAGCTTCCTCAGGGATTCACCCCTCCACTTT
CDR3aa: CASSFLRDSPLHF

abundance: once
j_gene: TRBJ1-5
d_gene: TRBD1
len: 15
v_gene: TRBV6-5
CDR3nt: TGTGCCAGCAGCCGCGGGACAGCTAGCAATCAGCCCCAGCATTTT
CDR3aa: CASSRGTASNQPQHF

abundance: NA
j_gene: TRBJ2-3
d_gene: NA
len: 14
v_gene: TRBV9
CDR3nt: TGTGCCAGCAGCTTACGAGCGGACACAGATACGCAGTATTTT
CDR3aa: CASSLRADTDTQYF

abundance: NA
j_gene: TRBJ2-1
d_gene: TRBD2
len: 16
v_gene: TRBV6-5
CDR3nt: TGTGCCAGCAGTTACACTAGCGGGGGGACCTACAATGAGCAGTTCTTC
CDR3aa: CASSYTSGGTYNEQFF